This T cell receptor beta chain was sequenced in a study of T cell changes during pregnancy in multiple sclerosis. Produced via immunoSEQ multiplex PCR; TCRdb's table is partial and in-frame only. The sample consists of about 43,000 clones, approximately 90% of them appearing once. Germline-derived CDR1 and CDR2 are PRHDT and FYEKMQ (reference sequence). V lost 3 bases, J lost 0 bases, and 8 bases lay in between. The length of the CDR3 is 14 residues. The gene calls are TRBV13 and TRBJ2-5; the D is unclear. This receptor was identified in a female donor with multiple sclerosis, enrolled in a pregnancy study. The specimen sequenced was PBMCs (not recorded whether the cells were cultured). The CDR3 nucleotides read TGTGCCAGCAGCTTTCGTGGAGACCAAGAGACCCAGTACTTC. This translates into CASSFRGDQETQYF.